The rows below give T cell receptor beta chains drawn from one sample of a study of blood T cell repertoires in COVID-19. Data came from immunoSEQ multiplex PCR; TCRdb stores just in-frame clones and leaves some out. The sample records fewer than 60,000 clones, around 84% being singletons. The sample consisted of peripheral blood. These receptors originate from a human donor in a cohort sampled during active COVID-19. CDR3s include the opening cysteine and the closing phenylalanine or tryptophan. The order of the fields is J gene, D gene, V gene, clone size, CDR3 DNA, CDR3 protein. A D gene is named only where the DNA matches it firmly. Clone size is stated in some rows and not others, as once, few, many or a class when expanded.

>TRBJ1-2|TRBD1|TRBV5-4|-
TGTGCCAGCAGCTTGGGACAGGGGAACTATGGCTACACCTTC
CASSLGQGNYGYTF
>TRBJ1-1|-|TRBV19|-
TGTGCCAGTAGTAATCGTAAAACTGAAGCTTTCTTT
CASSNRKTEAFF
>TRBJ2-1|-|TRBV9|-
TGTGCCAGCAGCGTAGCACGGACAGCCGGCAGTGAGCAGTTCTTC
CASSVARTAGSEQFF
>TRBJ1-5|-|TRBV4-2|-
TGTGCCAGCAGCCAAGGGTTAGGCAATCAGCCCCAGCATTTT
CASSQGLGNQPQHF
>TRBJ2-1|TRBD1|TRBV27|-
TGTGCCAGCAGTTTAGGGGACAGCACCTACAATGAGCAGTTCTTC
CASSLGDSTYNEQFF
>TRBJ2-7|TRBD2|TRBV5-1|-
TGCGCCAGCAGCGTAGCGGGAGGCTACGAGCAGTACTTC
CASSVAGGYEQYF
>TRBJ2-5|TRBD1|TRBV19|-
TGTGCCAGCGGACAGGGGACACAAGAGACCCAGTACTTC
CASGQGTQETQYF
>TRBJ1-2|TRBD1|TRBV7-9|-
TGTGCCAGCAGCTACGGACAGGGGGGATATGGCTACACCTTC
CASSYGQGGYGYTF
>TRBJ1-1|TRBD1|TRBV11-2|-
TGTGCCAGCAGAAGGTCAAGGACCGGGACAGGGGCTACGAACACTGAAGCTTTCTTT
CASRRSRTGTGATNTEAFF
>TRBJ2-5|TRBD2|TRBV7-8|once
TGTGCCAGCAGCACTCGACTAGCGGTTGTCCAAGAGACCCAGTACTTC
CASSTRLAVVQETQYF
>TRBJ1-1|TRBD1|TRBV11-3|-
TGTGCCAGCAGCTCGGACAGGGAAGCTTTCTTT
CASSSDREAFF
>TRBJ2-1|TRBD2|TRBV10-2|once
TGCGCCAGCAGACGTCCTATGACTAGCGGGAACAATGAGCAGTTCTTC
CASRRPMTSGNNEQFF
>TRBJ2-7|-|TRBV29-1|-
TGCAGCGTTGTAACAGCCCAGTCGTTCTACGAGCAGTACTTC
CSVVTAQSFYEQYF
>TRBJ2-7|TRBD2|TRBV27|-
TGTGCCAGCAGTCGACTAGCCCAAGGTTACGAGCAGTACTTC
CASSRLAQGYEQYF
>TRBJ2-7|-|TRBV24-1|-
TGTGCCACCAGTGATCCGAGAGTAGGGGATTACGAGCAGTACTTC
CATSDPRVGDYEQYF
>TRBJ1-3|-|TRBV4-2|-
TGTGCCAGCAGCCAGGCGGGTACGAGCGCTGGAAACACCATATATTTT
CASSQAGTSAGNTIYF
>TRBJ2-6|TRBD2|TRBV19|-
TGTGCCAGTAGTATTAGCGGGAGCACTGGGGCCAACGTCCTGACTTTC
CASSISGSTGANVLTF
>TRBJ2-7|-|TRBV19|-
TGTGCCAGTACCCTAAGGGGTGGGGACGAGCAGTACTTC
CASTLRGGDEQYF
>TRBJ2-7|-|TRBV7-9|-
TGTGCCAGCAGCTCGACGAGGAACGAGCAGTACTTC
CASSSTRNEQYF
>TRBJ2-7|TRBD2|TRBV7-2|-
TGTGCCAGCAGCACTTCTAGCGGGAAAACCCCCTACGAGCAGTACTTC
CASSTSSGKTPYEQYF
>TRBJ2-5|TRBD2|TRBV9|-
TGTGCCAGCAGCGTGAAGGGAGGGGAGACCCAGTACTTC
CASSVKGGETQYF
>TRBJ1-1|-|TRBV6-5|-
TGTGCCAGCAGTTACTCGGGAACCGCGAGGGTTTTCTTT
CASSYSGTARVFF
>TRBJ1-2|-|TRBV10-3|-
TGTGCCATCCGATATGGGGGGGCTGCATCTAACTATGGCTACACCTTC
CAIRYGGAASNYGYTF
>TRBJ2-7|TRBD2|TRBV20-1|-
TGCAGTGCTAGTCGGAGCGGGGATTCCTACGAGCAGTACTTC
CSASRSGDSYEQYF
>TRBJ2-5|-|TRBV5-6|-
TGTGCCAGCAGCTTGGGGAGCGGACCTCAAGAGACCCAGTACTTC
CASSLGSGPQETQYF
>TRBJ2-7|-|TRBV5-4|-
TGTGCCAGCAGCCCTTCGACTGCCTCATCCTACGAGCAGTACTTC
CASSPSTASSYEQYF
>TRBJ2-2|-|TRBV3-1/TRBV3-2|-
TGTGCCAGCAGCCCCCTCGCGAACACCGGGGAGCTGTTTTTT
CASSPLANTGELFF
>TRBJ1-5|TRBD1|TRBV5-1|-
TGCGCCAGCAGCTTGGAGCCGGGACAGTCCAATCAGCCCCAGCATTTT
CASSLEPGQSNQPQHF
>TRBJ2-7|-|TRBV19|-
TGTGCCAGTAGTACCGCAGGGTGGGACTACGAGCAGTACTTC
CASSTAGWDYEQYF
>TRBJ2-3|-|TRBV29-1|few
TGCAGCGTGGCGGGCATGGATACGCAGTATTTT
CSVAGMDTQYF
>TRBJ1-1|TRBD1|TRBV10-3|-
TGTGCCATCAGTTATGGACAGGGGGCCACTGAAGCTTTCTTT
CAISYGQGATEAFF
>TRBJ1-1|TRBD1|TRBV30|-
TGTGCCTCCACCCAGGGGGCCTGGACTGAAGCTTTCTTT
CASTQGAWTEAFF
>TRBJ2-7|TRBD2|TRBV2|-
TGTGCCAGCAGTGACCCCTGGGGACTAGTACCCTACGAGCAGTACTTC
CASSDPWGLVPYEQYF
>TRBJ1-4|-|TRBV2|-
TGTGCCAGCAGTGAACCCTACCCCCCCTTACAGGGCTCTAATGAAAAACTGTTTTTT
CASSEPYPPLQGSNEKLFF
>TRBJ1-1|TRBD1|TRBV3-1/TRBV3-2|-
TGTGCCAGCAGCCAGAATGACAGGGGGTTTACTGAAGCTTTCTTT
CASSQNDRGFTEAFF
>TRBJ2-7|TRBD2|TRBV10-3|-
TGTGCCATCGGGGGGCTAGCGGGAGGTGTCTACGAGCAGTACTTC
CAIGGLAGGVYEQYF
>TRBJ1-6|TRBD1|TRBV6-1|-
TGTGCCCGCAGTGATGGGACAGGGGGATCAAATTCACCCCTCCACTTT
CARSDGTGGSNSPLHF
>TRBJ2-2|TRBD2|TRBV5-1|-
TGCGCCAGCAGCTTGGTCGGGGGGTCGGACACCGGGGAGCTGTTTTTT
CASSLVGGSDTGELFF
>TRBJ1-5|TRBD1|TRBV19|-
TGTGCCAGTAGGCCCGACAGGGGGGGCAATCAGCCCCAGCATTTT
CASRPDRGGNQPQHF
>TRBJ2-5|TRBD2|TRBV9|-
TGTGCCAGCAGCCCATGGACTAGCGGGAGGACGAAGACCCAGTACTTC
CASSPWTSGRTKTQYF
>TRBJ2-7|TRBD1|TRBV7-9|-
TGTGCCAGCAGCGCCCGGACAGGGAGTTTCGACGAGCAGTACTTC
CASSARTGSFDEQYF
>TRBJ1-3|TRBD1|TRBV27|once
TGTGCCAGCAGTCCCGGGACAGGGGGGGACACCATATATTTT
CASSPGTGGDTIYF
>TRBJ2-3|-|TRBV10-3|-
TGTGCCATCGCGGCGGAGGATACGCAGTATTTT
CAIAAEDTQYF
>TRBJ1-1|-|TRBV7-6|-
TGTGCCAGCCACGTAGGGACAAAGAACACTGAAGCTTTCTTT
CASHVGTKNTEAFF
>TRBJ1-4|TRBD1|TRBV5-1|once
TGCGCCAGCAGCACGCGGACAGGGGGCGAAAAACTGTTTTTT
CASSTRTGGEKLFF
>TRBJ1-2|-|TRBV5-1|-
TGCGCCAGCAGCCACCAGGGAGGGGACCTGGCTAACTATGGCTACACCTTC
CASSHQGGDLANYGYTF
>TRBJ2-2|-|TRBV10-2|few
TGCGCCAGCAGTGAGACGGGATCGTACACCGGGGAGCTGTTTTTT
CASSETGSYTGELFF
>TRBJ2-2|-|TRBV7-9|-
TGTGCCAGCAGCAGCCAGGTCCCGAACACCGGGGAGCTGTTTTTT
CASSSQVPNTGELFF
>TRBJ1-5|-|TRBV7-6|-
TGTGCCAGCAGCTTAGAGTCGGGCAATCAGCCCCAGCATTTT
CASSLESGNQPQHF
>TRBJ2-2|TRBD2|TRBV19|-
TGTGCCAGTAGCCCTAGCGGGATGAACACCGGGGAGCTGTTTTTT
CASSPSGMNTGELFF
>TRBJ2-3|-|TRBV28|-
TGTGCCAGCAGTTCCCGAGGATTTCTCGCAGATACGCAGTATTTT
CASSSRGFLADTQYF
>TRBJ1-1|TRBD1|TRBV5-1|-
TGCGCCAGCAGCTCTTCCGGGACAGGGTACACTGAAGCTTTCTTT
CASSSSGTGYTEAFF
>TRBJ2-3|TRBD2|TRBV9|-
TGTGCCAGCTCAAGCGGGAATAATCCTAGCACAGATACGCAGTATTTT
CASSSGNNPSTDTQYF
>TRBJ1-1|-|TRBV7-2|-
TGTGCCAGCAGCTTAGACAGGGCGAACACTGAAGCTTTCTTT
CASSLDRANTEAFF
>TRBJ1-5|TRBD1|TRBV7-2|-
TGTGCCAGCAGCTTTGACAGGGGGCGCAATCAGCCCCAGCATTTT
CASSFDRGRNQPQHF
>TRBJ1-4|TRBD1|TRBV7-7|-
TGTGCTAGCAGCTCCAGACAGGGTACTAATGAAAAACTGTTTTTT
CASSSRQGTNEKLFF
>TRBJ1-2|TRBD1|TRBV20-1|-
TGCAGTGCTAGTCAAGGGGACAGCTCTAACTATGGCTACACCTTC
CSASQGDSSNYGYTF
>TRBJ1-4|-|TRBV5-6|-
TGTGCCAGCAGCATCAGCGGTAATGAAAAACTGTTTTTT
CASSISGNEKLFF
>TRBJ2-7|TRBD2|TRBV29-1|-
TGCAGCGTTGGGATAGCGGGAGGAGCTATACGATACGAGCAGTACTTC
CSVGIAGGAIRYEQYF
>TRBJ2-7|TRBD2|TRBV5-1|-
TGCGCCAGCAGCGGCGGACTAGCGGGAGTCGAGCAGTACTTC
CASSGGLAGVEQYF